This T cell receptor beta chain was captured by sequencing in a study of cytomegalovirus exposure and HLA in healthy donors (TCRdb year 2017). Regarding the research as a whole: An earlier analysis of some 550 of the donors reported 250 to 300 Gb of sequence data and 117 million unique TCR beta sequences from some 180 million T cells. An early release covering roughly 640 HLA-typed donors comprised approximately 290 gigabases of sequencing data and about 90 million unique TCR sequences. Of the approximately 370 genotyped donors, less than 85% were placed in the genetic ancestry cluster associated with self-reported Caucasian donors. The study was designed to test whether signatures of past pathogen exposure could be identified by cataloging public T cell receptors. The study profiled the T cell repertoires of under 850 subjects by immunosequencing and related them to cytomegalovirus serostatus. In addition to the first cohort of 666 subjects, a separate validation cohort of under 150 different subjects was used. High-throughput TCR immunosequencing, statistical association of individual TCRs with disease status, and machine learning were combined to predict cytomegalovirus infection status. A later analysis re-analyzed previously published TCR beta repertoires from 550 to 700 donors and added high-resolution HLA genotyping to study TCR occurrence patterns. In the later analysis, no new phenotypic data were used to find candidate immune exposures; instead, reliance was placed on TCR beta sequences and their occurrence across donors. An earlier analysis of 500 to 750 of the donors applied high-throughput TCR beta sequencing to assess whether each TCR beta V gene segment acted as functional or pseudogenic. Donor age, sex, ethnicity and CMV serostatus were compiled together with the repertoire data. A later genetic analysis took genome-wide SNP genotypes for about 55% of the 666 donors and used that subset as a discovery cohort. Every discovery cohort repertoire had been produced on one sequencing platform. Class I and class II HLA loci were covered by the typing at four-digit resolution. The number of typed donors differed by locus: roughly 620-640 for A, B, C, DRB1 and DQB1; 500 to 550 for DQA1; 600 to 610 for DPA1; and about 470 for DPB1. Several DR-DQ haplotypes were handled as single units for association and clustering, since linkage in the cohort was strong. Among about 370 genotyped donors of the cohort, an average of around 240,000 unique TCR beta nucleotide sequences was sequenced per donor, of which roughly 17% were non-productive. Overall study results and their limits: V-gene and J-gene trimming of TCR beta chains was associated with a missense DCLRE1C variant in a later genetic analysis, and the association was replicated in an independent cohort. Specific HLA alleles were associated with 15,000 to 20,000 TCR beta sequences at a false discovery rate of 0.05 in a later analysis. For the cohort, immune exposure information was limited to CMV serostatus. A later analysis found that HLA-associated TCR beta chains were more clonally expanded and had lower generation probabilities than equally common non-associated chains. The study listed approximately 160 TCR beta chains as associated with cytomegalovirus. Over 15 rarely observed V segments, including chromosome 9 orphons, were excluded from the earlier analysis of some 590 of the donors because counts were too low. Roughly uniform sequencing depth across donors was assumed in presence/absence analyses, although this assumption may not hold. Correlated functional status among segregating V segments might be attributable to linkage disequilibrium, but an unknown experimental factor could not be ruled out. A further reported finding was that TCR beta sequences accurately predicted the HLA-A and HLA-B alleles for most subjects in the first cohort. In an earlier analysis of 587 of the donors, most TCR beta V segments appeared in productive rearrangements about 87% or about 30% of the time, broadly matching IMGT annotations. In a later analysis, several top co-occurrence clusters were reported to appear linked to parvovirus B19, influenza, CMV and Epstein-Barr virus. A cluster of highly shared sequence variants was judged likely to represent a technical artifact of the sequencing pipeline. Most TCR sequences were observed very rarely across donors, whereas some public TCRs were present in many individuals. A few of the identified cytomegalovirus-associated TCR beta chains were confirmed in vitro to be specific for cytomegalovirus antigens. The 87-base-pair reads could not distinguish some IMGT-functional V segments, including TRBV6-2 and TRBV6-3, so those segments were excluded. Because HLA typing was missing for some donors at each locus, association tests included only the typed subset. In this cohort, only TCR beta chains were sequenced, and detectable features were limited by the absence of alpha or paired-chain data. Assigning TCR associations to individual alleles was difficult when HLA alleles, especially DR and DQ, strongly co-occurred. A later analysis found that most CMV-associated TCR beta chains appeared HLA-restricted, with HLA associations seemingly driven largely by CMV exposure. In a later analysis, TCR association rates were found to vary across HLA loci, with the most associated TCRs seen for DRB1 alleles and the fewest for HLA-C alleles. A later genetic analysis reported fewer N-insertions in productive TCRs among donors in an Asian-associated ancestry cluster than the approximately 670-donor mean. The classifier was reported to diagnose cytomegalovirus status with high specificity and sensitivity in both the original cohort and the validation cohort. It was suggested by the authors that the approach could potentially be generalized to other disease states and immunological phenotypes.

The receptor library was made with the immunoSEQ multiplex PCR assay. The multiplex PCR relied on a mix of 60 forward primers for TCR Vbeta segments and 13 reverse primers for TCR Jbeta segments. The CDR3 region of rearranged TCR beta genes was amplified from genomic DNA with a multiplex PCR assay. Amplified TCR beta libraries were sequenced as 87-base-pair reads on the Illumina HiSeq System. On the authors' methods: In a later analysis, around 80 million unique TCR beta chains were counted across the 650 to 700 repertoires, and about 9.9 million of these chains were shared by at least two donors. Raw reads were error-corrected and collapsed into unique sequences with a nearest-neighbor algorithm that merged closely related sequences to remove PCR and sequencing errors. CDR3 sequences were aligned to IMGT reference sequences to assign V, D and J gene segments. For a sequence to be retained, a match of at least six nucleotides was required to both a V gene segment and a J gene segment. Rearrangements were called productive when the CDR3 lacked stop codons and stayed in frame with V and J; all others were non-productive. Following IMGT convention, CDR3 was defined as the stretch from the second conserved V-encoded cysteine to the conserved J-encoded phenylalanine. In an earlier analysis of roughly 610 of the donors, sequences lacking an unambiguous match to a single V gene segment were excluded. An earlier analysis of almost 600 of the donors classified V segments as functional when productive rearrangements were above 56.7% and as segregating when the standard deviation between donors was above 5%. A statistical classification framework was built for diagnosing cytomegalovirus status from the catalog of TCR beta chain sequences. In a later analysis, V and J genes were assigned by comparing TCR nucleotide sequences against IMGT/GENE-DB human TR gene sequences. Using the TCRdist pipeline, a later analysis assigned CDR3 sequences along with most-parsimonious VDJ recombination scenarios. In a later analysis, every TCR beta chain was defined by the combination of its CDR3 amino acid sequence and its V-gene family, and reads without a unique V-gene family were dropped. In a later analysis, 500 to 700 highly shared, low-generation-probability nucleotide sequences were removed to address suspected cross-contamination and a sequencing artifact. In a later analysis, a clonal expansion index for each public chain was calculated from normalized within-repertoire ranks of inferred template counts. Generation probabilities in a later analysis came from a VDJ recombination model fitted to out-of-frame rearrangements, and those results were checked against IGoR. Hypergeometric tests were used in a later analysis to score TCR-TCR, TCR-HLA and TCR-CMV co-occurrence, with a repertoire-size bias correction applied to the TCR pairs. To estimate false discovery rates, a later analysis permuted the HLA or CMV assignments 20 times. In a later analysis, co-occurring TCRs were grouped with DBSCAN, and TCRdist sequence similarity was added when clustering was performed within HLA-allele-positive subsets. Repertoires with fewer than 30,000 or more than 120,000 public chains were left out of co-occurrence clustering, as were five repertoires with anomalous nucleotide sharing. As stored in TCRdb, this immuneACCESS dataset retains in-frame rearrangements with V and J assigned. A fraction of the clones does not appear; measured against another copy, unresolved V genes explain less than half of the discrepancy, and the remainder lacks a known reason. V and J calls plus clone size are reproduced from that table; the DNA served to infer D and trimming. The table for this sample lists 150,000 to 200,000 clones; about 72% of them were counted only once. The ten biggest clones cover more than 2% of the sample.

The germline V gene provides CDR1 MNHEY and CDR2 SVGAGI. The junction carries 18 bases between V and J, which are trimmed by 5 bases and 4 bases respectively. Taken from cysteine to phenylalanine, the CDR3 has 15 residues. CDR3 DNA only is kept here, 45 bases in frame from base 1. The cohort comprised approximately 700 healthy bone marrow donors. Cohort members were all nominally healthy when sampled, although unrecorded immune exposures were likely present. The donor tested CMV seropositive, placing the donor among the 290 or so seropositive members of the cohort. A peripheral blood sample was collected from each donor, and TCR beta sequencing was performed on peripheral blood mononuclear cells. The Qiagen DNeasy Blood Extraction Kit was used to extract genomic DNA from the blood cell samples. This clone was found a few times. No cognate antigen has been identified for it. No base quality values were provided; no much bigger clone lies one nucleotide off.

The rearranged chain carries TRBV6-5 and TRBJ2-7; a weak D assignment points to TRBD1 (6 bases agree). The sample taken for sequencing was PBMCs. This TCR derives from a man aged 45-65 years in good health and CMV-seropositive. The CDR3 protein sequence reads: CASSTGTPLRYEQYF. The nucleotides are TGTGCCAGCAGTACGGGGACACCCTTGCGTTACGAGCAGTACTTC.